This is a list of T cell receptor beta chains from one sample in a study of identical twins. Each CDR3 protein is one row after TCRdb ran MiXCR on the 5' RACE reads. In the table there are some 790,000 distinct CDR3 sequences, 15% to 20% of which are singletons. This sample also appeared in a second study, on T cells expressing NK-cell markers.

Sequencing was carried out using PBMCs. The receptor source for this set is a woman younger than 30 in good health. Each CDR3 is given with its conserved first and last residue. Fields, in order: CDR3 length, clone size, V gene, J gene, D gene, CDR3 protein, CDR3 DNA. The D gene is left open where the match is weak. Some rows mark clone size as missing; the rest say once, few, many or name a class of expanded clone.

15	-	TRBV3-1	TRBJ2-7	TRBD1	CASSQGGQGFYEQYF	TGTGCCAGCAGCCAAGGAGGACAGGGTTTCTACGAGCAGTACTTC
15	-	TRBV20-1	TRBJ1-2	-	CSATRGGGVNYGYTF	TGCAGTGCGACGCGGGGAGGCGGCGTCAACTATGGCTACACCTTC
16	-	TRBV5-1	TRBJ2-3	-	CASRNTPLPNTDTQYF	TGCGCCAGCAGAAACACTCCCTTACCCAACACAGATACGCAGTATTTT
16	many	TRBV12-3/TRBV12-4	TRBJ2-3	TRBD1	CASSSRTGSVGDTQYF	TGTGCCAGCAGTTCCAGGACAGGGTCAGTTGGAGATACGCAGTATTTT
16	-	TRBV20-1	TRBJ2-1	TRBD2	CSADSGGLASYNEQFF	TGCAGTGCTGACTCCGGCGGACTAGCGTCTTACAATGAGCAGTTCTTC
15	few	TRBV12-3/TRBV12-4	TRBJ1-1	-	CASSFGFRIETEAFF	TGTGCCAGCAGTTTTGGGTTTCGGATAGAGACTGAAGCTTTCTTT
13	-	TRBV20-1	TRBJ2-1	TRBD2	CSGASGSYNEQFF	TGCAGTGGGGCTAGCGGCTCCTACAATGAGCAGTTCTTC
13	-	TRBV12-3/TRBV12-4	TRBJ2-1	-	CASSKGQNNEQFF	TGTGCCAGCAGCAAGGGACAAAACAATGAGCAGTTCTTC
16	few	TRBV2	TRBJ2-5	-	CASSEGGGKWGETQYF	TGTGCCAGCAGTGAAGGCGGCGGCAAGTGGGGGGAGACCCAGTACTTC
15	-	TRBV5-1	TRBJ2-1	-	CASSLTPSPYNEQFF	TGCGCCAGCAGCTTGACACCTTCTCCATACAATGAGCAGTTCTTC
13	many	TRBV12-3/TRBV12-4	TRBJ2-7	-	CASSSTASYEQYF	TGTGCCAGCAGTTCGACAGCATCCTACGAGCAGTACTTC
16	few	TRBV5-5	TRBJ1-2	-	CASSFTGTPSHYGYTF	TGTGCCAGCAGCTTCACCGGGACCCCATCCCACTATGGCTACACCTTC
16	-	TRBV5-1	TRBJ1-1	-	CASRRILGTAEGEAFF	TGCGCCAGCAGGCGAATACTTGGGACGGCTGAAGGCGAAGCTTTCTTT
12	few	TRBV12-3/TRBV12-4	TRBJ1-2	-	CASRHQGKGYTF	TGTGCCAGCAGGCATCAAGGGAAGGGCTACACCTTC
15	-	TRBV6-5	TRBJ2-7	TRBD1	CASSSSTGGFLEQYF	TGTGCCAGCAGCTCCTCGACAGGGGGTTTCCTCGAGCAGTACTTC
14	once	TRBV3-1	TRBJ1-2	TRBD1	CASSHPGGGYGYTF	TGTGCCAGCAGCCATCCAGGGGGTGGCTATGGCTACACCTTC
13	-	TRBV12-5	TRBJ2-7	-	CASGFGTTYEQYF	TGTGCTAGTGGTTTCGGCACCACCTACGAGCAGTACTTC
16	-	TRBV7-9	TRBJ2-3	TRBD2	CASSLERAGGVGTQYF	TGTGCCAGCAGCTTAGAGAGAGCGGGAGGCGTCGGTACGCAGTATTTT
16	-	TRBV4-2	TRBJ2-5	TRBD2	CASSDIGLAGGETQYF	TGTGCCAGCAGCGACATTGGACTAGCGGGGGGAGAGACCCAGTACTTC
14	few	TRBV20-1	TRBJ2-2	-	CSARGQHDTGELFF	TGCAGTGCTAGAGGGCAGCACGACACCGGGGAGCTGTTTTTT
15	many	TRBV5-1	TRBJ2-7	TRBD1	CASSLGDRDYNEQYF	TGCGCCAGCAGCTTGGGGGACAGGGATTACAACGAGCAGTACTTC
13	few	TRBV7-2	TRBJ2-3	-	CASSPLRVDTQYF	TGTGCCAGCAGCCCCCTGCGGGTAGATACGCAGTATTTT
14	few	TRBV12-3/TRBV12-4	TRBJ1-1	-	CASSLGGVTTEAFF	TGTGCCAGCAGTTTAGGGGGTGTTACCACTGAAGCTTTCTTT
16	-	TRBV20-1	TRBJ2-5	-	CSARAFGTPEQETQYF	TGCAGTGCTAGAGCCTTCGGGACTCCGGAACAAGAGACCCAGTACTTC
16	few	TRBV5-8	TRBJ2-1	TRBD1	CASGPRFGTGYNEQFF	TGTGCCAGCGGGCCCAGATTCGGGACAGGGTACAATGAGCAGTTCTTC
12	-	TRBV20-1	TRBJ1-2	-	CSASDGGYGYTF	TGCAGTGCCTCCGACGGAGGCTATGGCTACACCTTC
15	few	TRBV12-3/TRBV12-4	TRBJ1-5	-	CASSHYGGGNQPQHF	TGTGCCAGCAGTCATTACGGTGGAGGCAATCAGCCCCAGCATTTT
14	many	TRBV5-1	TRBJ2-5	TRBD1	CASSPGTGKETQYF	TGCGCCAGCAGCCCCGGGACAGGGAAAGAGACCCAGTACTTC
13	few	TRBV12-3/TRBV12-4	TRBJ2-5	-	CASSLGQEGTQYF	TGTGCCAGCAGTCTTGGTCAGGAAGGGACCCAGTACTTC
13	-	TRBV7-2	TRBJ2-5	-	CASAPGRGGTQYF	TGTGCCAGCGCCCCGGGGCGAGGGGGGACCCAGTACTTC
16	-	TRBV7-3	TRBJ2-1	-	CASSLMGSGTYNEQFF	TGTGCCAGCAGCTTAATGGGTAGCGGCACCTACAATGAGCAGTTCTTC
15	few	TRBV20-1	TRBJ1-2	-	CSATRSSQGGSGYTF	TGCAGTGCTACCCGCTCCTCCCAGGGAGGAAGTGGCTACACCTTC
14	few	TRBV5-1	TRBJ2-1	-	CASSLGDIQNEQFF	TGCGCCAGCAGCTTGGGGGACATCCAAAATGAGCAGTTCTTC
13	many	TRBV20-1	TRBJ1-1	-	CSGRDDGNTEAFF	TGCAGTGGCAGAGATGACGGGAACACTGAAGCTTTCTTT
14	few	TRBV10-3	TRBJ2-7	-	CAISERWGADEQYF	TGTGCCATCAGTGAGAGGTGGGGCGCGGACGAGCAGTACTTC
13	-	TRBV3-1	TRBJ2-1	-	CASSQVPGQEQFF	TGTGCCAGCAGCCAAGTACCCGGACAGGAGCAGTTCTTC
14	many	TRBV20-1	TRBJ2-3	TRBD2	CSAGTSGSTDTQYF	TGCAGTGCTGGGACTAGCGGGTCCACAGATACGCAGTATTTT
14	-	TRBV6-5	TRBJ1-6	-	CASSYSGANSPLHF	TGTGCCAGCAGTTACTCGGGGGCAAATTCACCCCTCCACTTT
16	-	TRBV5-5	TRBJ2-3	-	CASSSRREGGPDTQYF	TGTGCCAGCAGCTCCCGGAGAGAGGGGGGTCCAGATACGCAGTATTTT
14	-	TRBV10-3	TRBJ2-7	-	CAISDAGSSYEQYF	TGTGCCATCAGTGATGCTGGCAGCTCCTACGAGCAGTACTTC
12	-	TRBV24-1	TRBJ1-1	-	CATRMWDTEAFF	TGTGCCACCCGAATGTGGGACACTGAAGCTTTCTTT
13	-	TRBV20-1	TRBJ2-1	-	CSAEPSSDPGQFF	TGCAGTGCTGAGCCCAGTAGTGACCCCGGGCAGTTCTTC
16	-	TRBV5-6	TRBJ2-5	-	CASSLGLGPLGETQYF	TGTGCCAGCAGCTTGGGACTGGGACCACTGGGGGAGACCCAGTACTTC
11	-	TRBV10-3	TRBJ2-5	-	CAISVEETQYF	TGTGCCATCAGTGTCGAGGAGACCCAGTACTTC
13	-	TRBV11-3	TRBJ2-1	-	CASSFNGGASQFF	TGTGCCAGCAGCTTCAACGGTGGGGCGAGCCAGTTCTTC
15	-	TRBV7-2	TRBJ2-1	TRBD2	CASSFGGGVYNEQFF	TGTGCCAGCAGCTTTGGCGGGGGGGTTTACAATGAGCAGTTCTTC
14	-	TRBV3-1	TRBJ2-7	-	CASSQESRGDEQYF	TGTGCCAGCAGCCAAGAAAGTAGGGGCGACGAGCAGTACTTC
14	-	TRBV5-1	TRBJ2-3	-	CASSWEGGEDTQYF	TGCGCCAGCAGCTGGGAGGGGGGCGAAGATACGCAGTATTTT
13	few	TRBV11-2	TRBJ2-1	-	CASSLEFLHEQFF	TGTGCCAGCAGCTTAGAATTTTTGCATGAGCAGTTCTTC
15	-	TRBV7-2	TRBJ1-5	TRBD1	CATGGQPYSNQPQHF	TGTGCAACTGGGGGACAGCCATATAGCAATCAGCCCCAGCATTTT
15	few	TRBV9	TRBJ2-5	TRBD2	CASSVETSGGETQYF	TGTGCCAGCAGCGTAGAGACTAGCGGGGGAGAGACCCAGTACTTC
13	-	TRBV30	TRBJ2-7	-	CAWSVLSGYEQYF	TGTGCCTGGAGTGTACTTAGCGGATACGAGCAGTACTTC
15	-	TRBV9	TRBJ2-7	-	CASSVRAESSYEQYF	TGTGCCAGCAGCGTCCGGGCAGAGAGCTCCTACGAGCAGTACTTC